This T cell receptor (beta chain) was sequenced in a study of identifying expanded T cells in peripheral blood. Sequencing was performed with immunoSEQ multiplex PCR; in TCRdb, only in-frame clones are kept and a portion is missing. The table lists 90,000 to 110,000 clones, roughly 90% of them singletons. Of note for this clone: The antigen remains unidentified.

During the collection period, no donor immune events like infections were recorded. The study, taken as a whole, reports: Clone count variance between roughly 2-week samples rose with total template count.

The V and J ends lost 4 bases and 1 base respectively, with 13 bases between them. CDR3 size: 15 residues. Germline values: CDR1 LNHDA, CDR2 SQIVND (reference sequence). The chain uses TRBV19 and TRBJ2-5; perhaps TRBD2 as D (6 bases). The specimen sequenced was blood. The sequence came from a person aged 18 to 70 in good health. The CDR3 reads CASSRVVGGQETQYF. The DNA of the CDR3 is TGTGCCAGTAGTAGGGTGGTCGGGGGCCAAGAGACCCAGTACTTC. Supplemented by reference TRBV19 and TRBJ2-5, the full variable domain reads DGGITQSPKYLFRKEGQNVTLSCEQNLNHDAMYWYRQDPGQGLRLIYYSQIVNDFQKGDIAEGYSVSREKKESFPLTVTSAQKNPTAFYLCASSRVVGGQETQYFGPGTRLLVL.